This TCR beta chain was identified in a study of T cell responses to AZD1222 COVID-19 vaccine. V lost 4 bases and J lost 2; bases outside the gene matches: 11. The CDR3 covers 18 residues. CDR1 is LNHDA and CDR2 is SQIVND in the germline V gene (reference sequence). Points from the study as a whole: Spike-spanning, vaccine-associated CD4 TCRs were dominant at 160-218 and 743-854.

As concerns this clone: Its antigen remains unknown.

Here immunoSEQ multiplex PCR was the method, and the copy in TCRdb shows in-frame clones only, minus some. The sample shows approximately 74,000 clones, roughly 90% of them seen only once. This sequence originates from an adult in good health. This sequence joins TRBV19 and TRBJ1-6; 7 bases map to TRBD1. This sample comprised peripheral blood, obtained on day 0 of AZD1222 vaccination. The CDR3 coding sequence is TGTGCCAGTAGTAGCGCCTTCGCAGGGGGGACCTATAATTCACCCCTCCACTTT. Protein sequence: CASSSAFAGGTYNSPLHF.